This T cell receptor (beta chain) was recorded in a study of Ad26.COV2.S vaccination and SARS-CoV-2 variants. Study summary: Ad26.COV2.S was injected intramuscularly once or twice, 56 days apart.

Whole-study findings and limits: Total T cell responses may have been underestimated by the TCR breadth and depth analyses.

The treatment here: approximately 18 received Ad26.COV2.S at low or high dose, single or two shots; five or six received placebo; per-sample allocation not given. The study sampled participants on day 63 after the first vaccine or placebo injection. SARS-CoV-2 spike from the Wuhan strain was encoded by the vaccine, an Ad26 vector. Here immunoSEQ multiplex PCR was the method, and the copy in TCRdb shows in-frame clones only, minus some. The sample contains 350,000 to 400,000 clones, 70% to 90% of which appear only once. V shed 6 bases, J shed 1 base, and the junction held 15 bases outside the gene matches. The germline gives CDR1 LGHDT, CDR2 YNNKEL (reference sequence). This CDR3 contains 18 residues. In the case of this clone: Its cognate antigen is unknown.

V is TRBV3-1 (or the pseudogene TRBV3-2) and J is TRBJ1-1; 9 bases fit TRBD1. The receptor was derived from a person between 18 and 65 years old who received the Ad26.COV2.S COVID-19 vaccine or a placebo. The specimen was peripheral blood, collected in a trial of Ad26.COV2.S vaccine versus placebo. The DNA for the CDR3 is TGTGCCAGCAGTTACCTCGCGCGTCGGGGACAGGGGAACACTGAAGCTTTCTTT. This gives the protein CASSYLARRGQGNTEAFF.